Shown below are 20 T cell receptor beta chains from a single sample sequenced in a study of blood T cell repertoires in COVID-19. Produced via immunoSEQ multiplex PCR; TCRdb's table is partial and in-frame only. The sample records about 210,000 clones, 65% to 85% being singletons. Specimen: PBMCs or T cells enriched from blood (not recorded which). These receptors originate from a man aged 25 to 45 with acute COVID-19.

The count of this clone is one. The chain employs TRBV30 and TRBJ1-5; D not resolved. Trimming pared 3 bases from V and 4 bases from J, leaving 10 bases between. CDR1 and CDR2 from the germline V gene are GTSNPN and SVGIG (reference sequence). CDR3 length: 13 residues. CDR3 sequence reads: CAWSVEANQPQHF. The CDR3, as DNA: TGTGCCTGGAGCGTTGAGGCGAATCAGCCCCAGCATTTT.

This chain joins TRBV7-3 and TRBJ2-3; the match to TRBD1 covers 8 bases. Unmatched junction bases numbered 5, after V lost 4 bases and J lost 5 bases. The CDR3 runs 14 residues. Looked up from germline, CDR1 is SGHTA and CDR2 is FQGTGA. The CDR3 bases are TGTGCCAGCAGCTCCAGGGGGCGCGGAGATACGCAGTATTTT. It yields the protein CASSSRGRGDTQYF.

This clone came up once. V is TRBV4-1 and J is TRBJ2-7; 9 bases line up with TRBD1. The J segment lost 4 bases and the V segment lost 6 bases, leaving 4 bases of the junction unmatched. This CDR3 spans 13 amino acids. Germline V CDR1 and CDR2: MGHRA, YSYEKL. CDR3 DNA: TGCGCCAGCAGGCGGACAGGGGAATACGAGCAGTACTTC. As protein: CASRRTGEYEQYF.

The chain carries TRBV28 and TRBJ2-4; 9 bases fit TRBD1. Trimming cost V 5 bases and J 3 bases; bases outside gene matches: 11. CDR3 size: 17 residues. Germline CDR1 reads MDHEN; CDR2 reads SYDVKM. The DNA for the CDR3 is TGTGCCAGCAGTCCGGGAACAGGGGGCGAAGGCAAAAACATTCAGTACTTC. It is translated as CASSPGTGGEGKNIQYF.

This chain uses TRBV29-1 with TRBJ2-7; 11 bases match TRBD2. CDR1 and CDR2 from the germline V gene are SQVTM and ANQGSEA. V dropped 5 bases and J dropped 6; count of bases not matched to a gene: 9. The CDR3 is 14 residues long. The CDR3 loop is CSVSPRLAGSEQYF. CDR3 in DNA: TGCAGCGTTTCTCCGCGACTAGCGGGGAGCGAGCAGTACTTC.

V gene TRBV6-5 combines with J gene TRBJ1-2; 7 bases map to TRBD1. This CDR3 region has 15 residues. With V trimmed by 4 bases and J by 6 bases, 11 bases remained unmatched. Germline V CDR1 and CDR2: MNHEY, SVGAGI. Here the CDR3 reads CASSFTLQGRHGYTF. CDR3 nucleotide sequence: TGTGCCAGCAGTTTTACATTACAGGGGAGGCATGGCTACACCTTC.

The chain uses TRBV30 and TRBJ1-2; D gene unclear. Trimming took 2 bases from V and 4 from J, leaving 17 bases between them. Germline assignment: CDR1 GTSNPN and CDR2 SVGIG (reference sequence). The CDR3 length is 15 residues. CDR3 residues: CAWSRRLFEFYGYTF. In DNA form, the CDR3 reads TGTGCCTGGAGTAGGAGGCTCTTCGAATTCTATGGCTACACCTTC.

The chain has TRBV6-5 and TRBJ1-2; perhaps TRBD1 as D (5 bases). Between the trimmed V and J ends, which lost 0 bases and 4 bases, there was a span of 12 bases. This CDR3 is 15 amino acids long. CDR1 is MNHEY and CDR2 is SVGAGI in the germline V gene. CDR3: CASSYSAGGPYGYTF. The DNA of the CDR3 is TGTGCCAGCAGTTACTCGGCGGGGGGACCCTATGGCTACACCTTC.

This CDR3 reads CASSQGVGISGNIQYF. CDR3 sequence (DNA): TGTGCCAGCAGCCAAGGGGTCGGGATAAGTGGGAACATTCAGTACTTC. The chain uses TRBV3-1 (or the pseudogene TRBV3-2) and TRBJ2-4, with a possible D match to TRBD2 (5 bases). Germline V gene lookup returns CDR1 LGHDT and CDR2 YNNKEL (reference sequence). Between the trimmed V and J ends, which lost 1 base and 7 bases, there was a span of 17 bases. The length of the CDR3 is 16 residues.

The rearrangement links TRBV5-1 to TRBJ1-1; 7 bases are shared with TRBD1. The junction had 13 bases not matched to a gene; V was cut back by 4 bases and J by 4 bases. CDR1 SGHRS and CDR2 YFSETQ come from the germline V gene. CDR3 length equals 16 residues. CDR3: CASSPRTTGTATEAFF. Here the CDR3 DNA reads TGCGCCAGCAGCCCCAGGACCACCGGGACAGCCACTGAAGCTTTCTTT.

Only one count was recorded for this clone. CDR3 coding DNA: TGTGCCAGCAGTTTAGCAGGGTCGAACACCGGGGAGCTGTTTTTT. Translated, it gives CASSLAGSNTGELFF. The chain recombines TRBV27 with TRBJ2-2, with TRBD1 as a possible D gene (5 bases). Germline V lookup: CDR1 MNHEY, CDR2 SMNVEV (reference sequence). Trimming took 2 bases from V and 0 from J, leaving 7 bases between them. This CDR3 contains 15 residues.

J is TRBJ1-6 and V is TRBV5-1; D is perhaps TRBD1 (6 bases). CDR3 length equals 16 residues. Trimming took 4 bases from V and 8 from J, leaving 19 bases between them. CDR1 SGHRS and CDR2 YFSETQ come from the germline V gene. Written as DNA, the CDR3 is TGCGCCAGCAGCCCGGGAGGGGGGACGGACTATTCACCCCTCCACTTT. As protein: CASSPGGGTDYSPLHF.

The chain has TRBV1 and TRBJ2-5; the table's TRBD1 call for D was not verified on the DNA. TRBV1 is a listed pseudogene. The CDR3 has 18 residues. Here the CDR3 reads CTSSRIRGQGRPRETQYF. The DNA for the CDR3 is TGCACCAGCAGCCGGATAAGAGGACAGGGGAGACCTCGGGAGACCCAGTACTTC.

V and J are TRBV5-4 and TRBJ2-7, with D perhaps matching TRBD1 (5 bases). Deletions cut 2 bases from V and 7 bases from J, with 19 bases between. Germline CDR1 reads SGHNT; CDR2 reads YYREEE (reference sequence). The CDR3 spans 15 residues. The CDR3 nucleotides read TGTGCCAGCAGCTTTACTACAGGCCCCGGTACAGAGCAGTACTTC. It translates to CASSFTTGPGTEQYF.

The rearrangement uses TRBV12-5 and TRBJ1-4, with a weak D call TRBD1 (6 bases). The germline V and J ends were trimmed by 6 bases and 7 bases, with 15 bases remaining between them. Germline loops: CDR1 LGHNT, CDR2 FRNRAP. This CDR3 contains 14 residues. DNA for the CDR3: TGTGCTAGTGGCGCAGGGGTAGGGGGTGAAAAACTGTTTTTT. It translates to CASGAGVGGEKLFF.

This chain connects TRBV29-1 to TRBJ1-2, with 7 bases that match TRBD1. The CDR3 is 11 amino acids. J gave up 6 bases and V 7 bases, and 5 bases lay outside the gene matches. Germline V gene sequence: CDR1 SQVTM, CDR2 ANQGSEA. The CDR3 DNA is TGCAGCGGAGGGGGCTGGGATGGCTACACCTTC. Its protein product is CSGGGWDGYTF. Together with reference TRBV29-1 and TRBJ1-2, the CDR3 gives the full variable domain: SAVISQKPSRDICQRGTSLTIQCQVDSQVTMMFWYRQQPGQSLTLIATANQGSEATYESGFVIDKFPISRPNLTFSTLTVSNMSPEDSSIYLCSGGGWDGYTFGSGTRLTVV.

The rearrangement joins TRBV10-1 to TRBJ2-7; 7 bases agree with TRBD2. V gave up 2 bases and J gave up 5 bases; unmatched junction bases: 6. CDR1 is WNHNN, CDR2 SYGVQD, per germline (reference sequence). The CDR3 spans 14 residues. The CDR3 is CASSEKRGSHEQYF. The CDR3 region has the DNA TGCGCCAGCAGTGAGAAGCGGGGAAGCCACGAGCAGTACTTC.

In DNA, the CDR3 is TGCGCCAGCAGCTTGGAACAGGTCGGGAACACTGAAGCTTTCTTT. Its protein product is CASSLEQVGNTEAFF. The rearrangement uses TRBV5-1 and TRBJ1-1; D might be TRBD1 (5 bases). CDR3 length equals 15 residues. Trimming removed 0 bases at V and 1 base at J, with 10 bases between. Germline V lookup: CDR1 SGHRS, CDR2 YFSETQ. Filled out from reference TRBV5-1 and TRBJ1-1, the complete variable domain reads KAGVTQTPRYLIKTRGQQVTLSCSPISGHRSVSWYQQTPGQGLQFLFEYFSETQRNKGNFPGRFSGRQFSNSRSEMNVSTLELGDSALYLCASSLEQVGNTEAFFGQGTRLTVV.

The V call is TRBV19, the J call TRBJ2-5, with 7 bases fitting TRBD2. The CDR3 contains 16 residues. With 0 bases clipped from V and 3 bases from J, the junction kept 7 bases outside the gene matches. The germline CDR1 and CDR2 sequences are LNHDA and SQIVND (reference sequence). The CDR3: CASSIDRTRFKETQYF. The CDR3 DNA reads as TGTGCCAGTAGTATAGACAGGACTAGATTTAAAGAGACCCAGTACTTC.

The chain is built from TRBV5-4 and TRBJ2-7; a possible D gene is TRBD2 (6 bases). Trimming removed 4 bases at V and 4 bases at J, with 21 bases between. The CDR3 has 16 amino acids. Germline CDR1 SGHNT, CDR2 YYREEE (reference sequence). CDR3 region: CASSPYGGVVGYEQYF. The CDR3, as DNA: TGTGCCAGCAGCCCCTACGGAGGGGTGGTGGGTTACGAGCAGTACTTC.